What follows describes a single TCR beta chain. Its target is unknown. Germline V gene data show CDR1 as SGHAT and CDR2 as FQNNGV. Trimming took 3 bases from V and 0 from J, leaving 8 bases between them. CDR3 size: 14 residues. The source of the sample is a study of T cell clones after liver transplantation. About the research overall: Liver transplant recipients had immunosuppression withdrawal attempted within 2 years. At least one year of complete immunosuppression withdrawal without enzymes over twice normal defined tolerance. Three of eight recipients were HCV-positive; others had non-autoimmune, non-viral indications. Broader study findings: Compared with third party-reactive sequences, donor-reactive ones declined more, independent of withdrawal success.

Libraries were prepared by immunoSEQ multiplex PCR; TCRdb keeps only in-frame clonotypes and omits some of them. The repertoire holds tens of thousands of clones, with 70% to 75% as singletons. The sample consisted of CD4+ T cells from blood, taken at the 22-month timepoint. This sequence joins TRBV11-2 and TRBJ1-1, with D unresolved. This receptor was obtained from a human patient who received a liver transplant. Part of the T cells may come from the graft donor. In nucleotides, the CDR3 is TGTGCCAGCAGCTTGGGAGCCATGAACACTGAAGCTTTCTTT. Amino acids: CASSLGAMNTEAFF.